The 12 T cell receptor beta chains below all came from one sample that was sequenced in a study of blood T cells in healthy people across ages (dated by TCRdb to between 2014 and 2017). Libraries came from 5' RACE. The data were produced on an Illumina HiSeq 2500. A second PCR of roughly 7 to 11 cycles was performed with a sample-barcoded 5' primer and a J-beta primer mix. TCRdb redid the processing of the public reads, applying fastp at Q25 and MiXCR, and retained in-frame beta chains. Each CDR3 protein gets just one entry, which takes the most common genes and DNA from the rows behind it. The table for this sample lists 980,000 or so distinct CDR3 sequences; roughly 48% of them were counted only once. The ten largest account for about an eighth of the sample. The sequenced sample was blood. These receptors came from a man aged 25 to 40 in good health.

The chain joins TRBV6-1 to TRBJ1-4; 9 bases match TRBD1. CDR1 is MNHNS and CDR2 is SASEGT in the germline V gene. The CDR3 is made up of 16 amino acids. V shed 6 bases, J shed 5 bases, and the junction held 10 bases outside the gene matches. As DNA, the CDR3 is TGTGCCAGCAGCGCTGTAACGGGACAGGGAAATGAAAAACTGTTTTTT. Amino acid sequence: CASSAVTGQGNEKLFF.

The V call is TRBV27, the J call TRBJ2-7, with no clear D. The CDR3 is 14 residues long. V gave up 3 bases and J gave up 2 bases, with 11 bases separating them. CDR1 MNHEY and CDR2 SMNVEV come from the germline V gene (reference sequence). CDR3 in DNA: TGTGCCAGCAGTTTTGAAGCAGCAACCTACGAGCAGTACTTC. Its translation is CASSFEAATYEQYF.

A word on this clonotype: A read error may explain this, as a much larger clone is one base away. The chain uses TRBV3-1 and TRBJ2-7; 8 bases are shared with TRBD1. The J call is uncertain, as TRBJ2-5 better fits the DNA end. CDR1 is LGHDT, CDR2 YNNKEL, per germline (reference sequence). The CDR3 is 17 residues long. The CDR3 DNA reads TGTACCAGCAGCCAAGATCCCAGACAGGGGACTGGAGAGACCCAGTACTTC. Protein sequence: CTSSQDPRQGTGETQYF.

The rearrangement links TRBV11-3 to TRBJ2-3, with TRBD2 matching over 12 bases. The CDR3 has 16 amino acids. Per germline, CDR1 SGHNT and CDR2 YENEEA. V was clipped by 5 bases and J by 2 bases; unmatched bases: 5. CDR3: CASSPTSGGTTDTQYF. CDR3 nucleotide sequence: TGTGCCAGCAGCCCAACTAGCGGGGGGACCACAGATACGCAGTATTTT.

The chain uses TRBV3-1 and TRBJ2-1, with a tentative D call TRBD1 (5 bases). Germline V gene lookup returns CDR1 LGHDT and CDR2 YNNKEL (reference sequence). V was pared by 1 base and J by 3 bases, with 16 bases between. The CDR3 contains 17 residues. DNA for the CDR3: TGTGCCAGCAGCCAAGGGGGCTGGGGTTTGGGCTACAATGAGCAGTTCTTC. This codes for CASSQGGWGLGYNEQFF.

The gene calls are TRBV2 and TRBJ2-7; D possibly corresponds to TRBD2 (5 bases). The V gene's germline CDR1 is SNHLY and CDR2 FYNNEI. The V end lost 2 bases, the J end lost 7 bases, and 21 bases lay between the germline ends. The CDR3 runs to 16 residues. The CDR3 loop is CASSESSGSSYNEQYF. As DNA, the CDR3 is TGTGCCAGCAGTGAAAGCTCGGGAAGCTCCTACAATGAGCAGTACTTC. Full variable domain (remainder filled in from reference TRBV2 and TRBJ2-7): EPEVTQTPSHQVTQMGQEVILRCVPISNHLYFYWYRQILGQKVEFLVSFYNNEISEKSEIFDDQFSVERPDGSNFTLKIRSTKLEDSAMYFCASSESSGSSYNEQYFGPGTRLTVT.

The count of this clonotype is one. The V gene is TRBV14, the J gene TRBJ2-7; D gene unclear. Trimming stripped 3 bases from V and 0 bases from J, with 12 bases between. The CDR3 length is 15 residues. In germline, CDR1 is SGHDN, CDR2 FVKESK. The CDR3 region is CASSQAFRRSYEQYF. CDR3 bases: TGTGCCAGCAGCCAGGCCTTTCGTCGCTCCTACGAGCAGTACTTC.

This CDR3 reads CASSLEQGALYNEQFF. CDR3 nucleotides: TGTGCCAGCAGCTTGGAGCAGGGCGCGCTATACAATGAGCAGTTCTTC. The chain has TRBV5-6 and TRBJ2-1; D may be TRBD1 (5 bases). Trimming took 0 bases from V and 4 from J, leaving 14 bases between them. The CDR3 loop spans 16 amino acids. Germline V gene lookup returns CDR1 SGHDT and CDR2 YYEEEE.

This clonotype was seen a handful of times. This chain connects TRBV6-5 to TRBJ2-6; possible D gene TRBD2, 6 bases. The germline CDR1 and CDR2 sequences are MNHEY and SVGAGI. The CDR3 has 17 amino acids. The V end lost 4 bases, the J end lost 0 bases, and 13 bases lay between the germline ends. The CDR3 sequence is CASSLGGTFSGANVLTF. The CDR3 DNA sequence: TGTGCCAGCAGTTTGGGGGGTACCTTCTCTGGGGCCAACGTCCTGACTTTC.

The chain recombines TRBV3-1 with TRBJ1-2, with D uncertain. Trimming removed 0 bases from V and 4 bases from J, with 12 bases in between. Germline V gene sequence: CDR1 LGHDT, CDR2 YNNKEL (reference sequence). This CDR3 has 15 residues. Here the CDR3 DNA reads TGTGCCAGCAGCCAAGATAGGGAGGAGGCCTATGGCTACACCTTC. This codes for CASSQDREEAYGYTF.

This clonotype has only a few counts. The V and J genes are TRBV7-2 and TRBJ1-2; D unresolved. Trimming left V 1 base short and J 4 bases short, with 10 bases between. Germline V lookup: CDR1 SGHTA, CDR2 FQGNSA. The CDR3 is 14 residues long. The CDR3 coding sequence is TGTGCCAGCAGCTTAGAGGTTCAGCCCTATGGCTACACCTTC. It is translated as CASSLEVQPYGYTF.

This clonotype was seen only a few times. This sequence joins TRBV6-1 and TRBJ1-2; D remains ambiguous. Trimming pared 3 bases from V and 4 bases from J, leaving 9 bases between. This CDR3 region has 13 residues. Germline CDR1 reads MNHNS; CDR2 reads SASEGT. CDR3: CASSDLGRYGYTF. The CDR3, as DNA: TGTGCCAGCAGTGATCTGGGCCGCTATGGCTACACCTTC.